This T cell receptor (beta chain) emerged from a study of cytomegalovirus exposure and HLA in healthy donors. Study-level findings and limits: A later analysis linked a missense variant in DCLRE1C to the trimming of TCR beta V and J genes.

Note on this clone: Its matching antigen is unknown.

This CDR3 has 14 amino acids. The trim removed 10 bases at V and 4 bases at J, leaving 9 bases unmatched. Germline CDR1 and CDR2: KGHSH and LQKENI. The study ran its PCR with 60 Vbeta and 13 Jbeta primers. Only in-frame clones appear in the TCRdb table, and some are missing; sequencing was by immunoSEQ multiplex PCR. The sample records more than 70,000 clones, around three quarters being singletons. Sequencing was carried out using PBMCs. The J gene is TRBJ2-5, the V gene TRBV18; TRBD2 agrees at 10 bases. The clonotype was recovered from a man aged 25-40 years in good health and CMV-seropositive. Here the CDR3 DNA reads TGTGCCACAGCTAGCGGGAGTTCGCGAGAGACCCAGTACTTC. This codes for CATASGSSRETQYF.